The 16 T cell receptor beta chains listed next were all sequenced from one sample in a study of Graves' ophthalmopathy and Graves' hyperthyroidism. RNA served as the template for amplifying TCR beta CDR3 regions. Following a first-round RT-PCR that used HTBI primers, a second-round multiplex PCR was carried out. TCRdb fed the multiplex PCR reads into MiXCR, producing one record per CDR3 protein. This sample has 350,000 to 450,000 distinct CDR3 sequences, with about a sixth found just once. The sample taken for sequencing was peripheral blood. The receptors shown here come from a woman aged 18-35 years with Graves' ophthalmopathy.

This clonotype has a count of ten or more. This chain connects TRBV19 to TRBJ2-7; either TRBD1 or TRBD2 may supply D (5 bases each). The CDR3 is 16 amino acids. Per the germline V gene, CDR1 is LNHDA and CDR2 is SQIVND (reference sequence). With 3 bases removed from V and 0 bases from J, the gap between germline ends came to 15 bases. CDR3 DNA: TGTGCCAGTAGTATCCCGTCTGGGGCGGGCTCCTACGAGCAGTACTTC. Translating it yields CASSIPSGAGSYEQYF.

This clonotype was seen ten or more times. The chain couples TRBV19 to TRBJ2-7; TRBD2 might be the D (5 bases). Deletions cut 5 bases from V and 1 base from J, with 15 bases between. The germline V gene has CDR1 LNHDA and CDR2 SQIVND (reference sequence). The CDR3 extends over 15 amino acids. In nucleotides, the CDR3 is TGTGCCAGTAGTCCCGCCGGGGAAGGTTCCTACGAGCAGTACTTC. Its protein is CASSPAGEGSYEQYF.

This clonotype was seen ten or more times. The rearrangement joins TRBV13 to TRBJ2-5; unclear D gene. CDR1 and CDR2 (germline): PRHDT, FYEKMQ (reference sequence). The CDR3 consists of 15 residues. The ends were cut back, 3 bases at V and 5 bases at J, with 16 bases in the middle. The chain's CDR3 is CASSFIAQAKETQYF. The CDR3 DNA follows: TGTGCCAGCAGCTTTATCGCTCAAGCGAAGGAGACCCAGTACTTC.

This clonotype was detected ten times or more. J is TRBJ2-7 and V is TRBV6-2 or TRBV6-3, with D unclear. V was clipped by 4 bases and J by 7 bases, with 14 bases between them. This CDR3 has 13 amino acids. CDR1 is MNHEY and CDR2 is SVGEGT in the germline V gene. The CDR3 DNA sequence: TGTGCCAGCAGTTTAAACCTGGGTCTTGAGCAGTACTTC. This translates into CASSLNLGLEQYF.

This clonotype was counted many times. The chain employs TRBV3-1 and TRBJ1-5; D is unresolved. V was cut by 8 bases and J by 4 bases, with 12 bases left in between. Germline values: CDR1 LGHDT, CDR2 YNNKEL (reference sequence). The CDR3 runs 13 residues. The CDR3 region has the DNA TGTGCCAGCTCACAAGGCCTGAATCAGCCCCAGCATTTT. This sequence encodes CASSQGLNQPQHF.

The table lists this clonotype with many counts. The chain joins TRBV20-1 to TRBJ1-5; 9 positions agree with TRBD1. Germline CDR1 DFQATT, CDR2 SNEGSKA (reference sequence). This CDR3 comprises 14 residues. The V and J ends lost 6 bases and 2 bases, in that order; junction bases with no gene match: 5. CDR3 sequence (DNA): TGCAGTGCACGGGACAGGGTAGGCAATCAGCCCCAGCATTTT. Amino acid sequence: CSARDRVGNQPQHF.

The sample holds many counts of this clonotype. This rearrangement joins TRBV11-1 to TRBJ1-1; TRBD1 matches at 8 bases. This CDR3 has 14 amino acids. Germline V gene lookup returns CDR1 SGHAT and CDR2 FQDESV (reference sequence). V lost 5 bases and J lost 10; bases outside the gene matches: 12. CDR3 region: CASSPAGTGIPAFF. The CDR3 coding sequence is TGTGCCAGCAGCCCCGCCGGGACAGGAATCCCAGCTTTCTTT.

This clonotype was counted at least ten times. V gene TRBV12-3 or TRBV12-4 combines with J gene TRBJ2-6; no definite D call. The length of the CDR3 is 15 residues. The ends were cut back, 6 bases at V and 0 bases at J, with 9 bases in the middle. The CDR3 here is CASSHQFSGANVLTF. The CDR3 DNA reads as TGTGCCAGCAGCCACCAATTCTCTGGGGCCAACGTCCTGACTTTC.

This clonotype was detected many times. The V call is TRBV29-1, the J call TRBJ2-5; 10 nucleotides match TRBD1. CDR1 SQVTM and CDR2 ANQGSEA come from the germline V gene. The CDR3 runs 12 residues. V was clipped by 7 bases and J by 1 base; unmatched bases: 0. The CDR3: CSGDRGQETQYF. The CDR3 nucleotides are TGCAGCGGGGACAGGGGCCAAGAGACCCAGTACTTC.

This clonotype was seen repeatedly, ten times or more. The chain carries TRBV7-6 and TRBJ1-2, with 9 positions matching TRBD1. The CDR3 is made up of 17 amino acids. J lost 3 bases, V lost 5 bases, and 13 bases had no gene match. Looked up from germline, CDR1 is SGHVS and CDR2 is FNYEAQ. The CDR3 spells CASSTALGQGGDYGYTF. The CDR3 DNA sequence: TGTGCCAGCAGCACAGCCTTGGGACAGGGTGGCGACTATGGCTACACCTTC.

This clonotype has at least ten counts. The gene calls are TRBV9 and TRBJ2-7; 7 bases are shared with TRBD2. CDR3 length: 12 residues. Per the germline V gene, CDR1 is SGDLS and CDR2 is YYNGEE. V shed 2 bases, J shed 5 bases, and the junction held 1 base outside the gene matches. The CDR3 spells CASSVGGNEQYF. DNA for the CDR3: TGTGCCAGCAGCGTCGGGGGGAACGAGCAGTACTTC.

The V and J genes are TRBV6-1 and TRBJ2-7; tentative D call: TRBD1 (6 bases). This CDR3 has 14 residues. Trimming left V 4 bases short and J 1 base short, with 11 bases between. Germline V gives CDR1 MNHNS, CDR2 SASEGT. The CDR3 loop is CASSVTGFSYEQYF. DNA of the CDR3: TGTGCCAGCAGTGTGACAGGCTTTTCCTACGAGCAGTACTTC.

This clonotype was seen ten or more times. The V and J genes are TRBV6-5 and TRBJ1-3, with D hard to call. The V and J ends lost 0 bases and 4 bases respectively, with 10 bases between them. The CDR3 consists of 15 residues. The germline gives CDR1 MNHEY, CDR2 SVGAGI. Here the CDR3 reads CASSYSEGMGNTIYF. CDR3 nucleotide sequence: TGTGCCAGCAGTTACTCGGAAGGGATGGGAAACACCATATATTTT.

This clonotype occurred many times. The chain combines TRBV28 with TRBJ1-5; D gene uncertain. The CDR3 covers 14 residues. Trimming took 6 bases from V and 4 from J, leaving 13 bases between them. Germline values: CDR1 MDHEN, CDR2 SYDVKM. The chain's CDR3 is CASSKNGRNQPQHF. As DNA, the CDR3 is TGTGCCAGCAGCAAAAACGGGCGGAATCAGCCCCAGCATTTT.

This clonotype was counted at least ten times. The rearrangement joins TRBV15 to TRBJ1-1; D uncertain. Trimming stripped 5 bases from V and 6 bases from J, with 10 bases between. Germline lookup yields CDR1 LNHNV and CDR2 YYDKDF (reference sequence). The CDR3 totals 12 residues. The CDR3 protein is CATSLLGAEAFF. The CDR3 region has the DNA TGTGCCACCAGCCTTCTCGGGGCTGAAGCTTTCTTT. The full variable domain, with the rest looked up from reference TRBV15 and TRBJ1-1, is DAMVIQNPRYQVTQFGKPVTLSCSQTLNHNVMYWYQQKSSQAPKLLFHYYDKDFNNEADTPDNFQSRRPNTSFCFLDIRSPGLGDTAMYLCATSLLGAEAFFGQGTRLTVV.

This clonotype occurred many times. The rearrangement uses TRBV6-1 and TRBJ2-7; 9 bases are a match to TRBD2. This CDR3 comprises 14 residues. V dropped 6 bases and J dropped 0; count of bases not matched to a gene: 3. The germline CDR1 and CDR2 sequences are MNHNS and SASEGT. The CDR3 loop reads CASRQREASYEQYF. CDR3 nucleotides: TGTGCCAGCAGGCAGCGGGAGGCCTCCTACGAGCAGTACTTC.